These 26 T cell receptor beta chains were all obtained from the same sample, sequenced in a study of cytomegalovirus exposure and HLA in healthy donors. A multiplex PCR was run with 60 Vbeta primers and 13 Jbeta primers. Sequenced by immunoSEQ multiplex PCR; TCRdb stores in-frame clones only, minus some. This table has some 190,000 clones, over 60% appearing once. Material: PBMCs. These receptors were obtained from a man under 40 in good health and CMV-seropositive.

This chain uses TRBV15 with TRBJ1-5; TRBD1 agrees at 12 bases. With 3 bases clipped from V and 6 bases from J, the junction kept 6 bases outside the gene matches. The CDR3 has 16 amino acids. The germline V gene encodes CDR1 LNHNV and CDR2 YYDKDF (reference sequence). CDR3 loop: CATSRTGQGARQPQHF. CDR3 coding DNA: TGTGCCACCAGCAGGACGGGACAGGGGGCGCGTCAGCCCCAGCATTTT.

This clone is a singleton in its sample. V gene TRBV11-2 combines with J gene TRBJ1-2; unclear D gene. The CDR3 consists of 17 residues. Looked up from germline, CDR1 is SGHAT and CDR2 is FQNNGV. Trimming left V 5 bases short and J 0 bases short, with 19 bases between. The CDR3 DNA reads TGTGCCAGCAGCCCCCCCACCCACTATGTAGCTAACTATGGCTACACCTTC. It specifies CASSPPTHYVANYGYTF.

This sequence joins TRBV19 and TRBJ2-7; D remains unclear. From germline, CDR1 is LNHDA and CDR2 SQIVND (reference sequence). This CDR3 has 15 amino acids. V lost 3 bases and J 6 bases, leaving 18 bases between the germline ends. In DNA, the CDR3 is TGTGCCAGTAGTATTAGCTCCACATCCTCAACCGAGCAGTACTTC. It codes for CASSISSTSSTEQYF.

This chain joins TRBV4-1 and TRBJ2-1; D may be TRBD2 (5 bases). V was trimmed by 2 bases and J by 5 bases, leaving 13 bases between them. Germline-derived CDR1 and CDR2 are MGHRA and YSYEKL. The CDR3 sequence is 15 residues long. The DNA of the CDR3 is TGCGCCAGCAGCCAAAAGGCCCTAGCTCACAATGAGCAGTTCTTC. Translated, it gives CASSQKALAHNEQFF.

This sequence joins TRBV27 and TRBJ1-4; D is undetermined. The V end lost 7 bases, the J end lost 8 bases, and 11 bases lay between the germline ends. This CDR3 is built from 12 residues. CDR1 MNHEY and CDR2 SMNVEV come from the germline V gene (reference sequence). Here the CDR3 DNA reads TGTGCCAGCAAGGGCGCGGGGGAAAAACTGTTTTTT. Translated: CASKGAGEKLFF.

This chain connects TRBV4-2 to TRBJ1-6, with D hard to call. The CDR3 is 13 residues long. V lost 8 bases and J lost 10, with 15 bases in between. CDR1 and CDR2 from the germline V gene are LGHNA and YNFKEQ. The DNA for the CDR3 is TGTGCCAGCGCCTCCGACCCCGGGTCACCCCTCCACTTT. Encoded protein: CASASDPGSPLHF.

The V and J genes are TRBV11-2 and TRBJ2-5; the match to TRBD1 covers 9 bases. This CDR3 is built from 16 residues. Germline CDR1 SGHAT, CDR2 FQNNGV. J was trimmed by 4 bases and V by 1 base; bases with no gene match: 7. CDR3 sequence reads: CASSLADRGGGETQYF. The CDR3 DNA is TGTGCCAGCAGCTTAGCGGACAGGGGAGGTGGAGAGACCCAGTACTTC.

This clone was counted once. The chain links TRBV6-1 to TRBJ1-6; the D is unclear. The CDR3 is 16 amino acids. Germline loops: CDR1 MNHNS, CDR2 SASEGT. V dropped 4 bases and J dropped 0 bases, with 10 bases sitting between them. CDR3 region: CASSGRSSSYNSPLHF. The DNA of the CDR3 is TGTGCCAGCAGTGGCAGATCCTCCTCCTATAATTCACCCCTCCACTTT.

J is TRBJ1-3 and V is TRBV29-1; no definite D call. The length of the CDR3 is 13 residues. Between the trimmed V and J ends, which lost 7 bases and 0 bases, there was a span of 10 bases. Germline lookup yields CDR1 SQVTM and CDR2 ANQGSEA. The CDR3 DNA reads as TGCAGCGGGTCAGCGAACTCTGGAAACACCATATATTTT. This codes for CSGSANSGNTIYF.

In this sample, this clone turned up a few times. V usage is TRBV7-8 and J usage is TRBJ1-4; 7 bases align to TRBD1. V lost 6 bases and J lost 7; bases outside the gene matches: 8. Germline V gene data show CDR1 as SGHVS and CDR2 as FQNEAQ. The CDR3 loop spans 14 amino acids. The CDR3 sequence is CASRIGTVREKLFF. Written as DNA, the CDR3 is TGTGCCAGCAGAATCGGGACAGTCCGTGAAAAACTGTTTTTT. The full variable domain, completed using reference TRBV7-8 and TRBJ1-4, is GAGVSQSPRYKVAKRGQDVALRCDPISGHVSLFWYQQALGQGPEFLTYFQNEAQLDKSGLPSDRFFAERPEGSVSTLKIQRTQQEDSAVYLCASRIGTVREKLFFGSGTQLSVL.

The chain carries TRBV5-6 and TRBJ1-2; a possible D gene is TRBD1 (5 bases). CDR3 length equals 14 residues. Trimming stripped 2 bases from V and 7 bases from J, with 15 bases between. The germline gives CDR1 SGHDT, CDR2 YYEEEE. CDR3: CASSFGRPQGGYTF. CDR3 DNA sequence: TGTGCCAGCAGCTTTGGGAGGCCGCAGGGTGGCTACACCTTC.

The V and J genes are TRBV6-6 and TRBJ2-7; possibly TRBD2 for D (5 bases). This CDR3 has 15 residues. The germline V and J ends were trimmed by 0 bases and 2 bases, with 11 bases remaining between them. In germline, CDR1 is MNHNY, CDR2 SVGAGI (reference sequence). The CDR3 DNA is TGTGCCAGCAGTTACTCCCTAGCCTCCACCTACGAGCAGTACTTC. It specifies CASSYSLASTYEQYF.

The CDR3 loop reads CASSEGGGLKDEQFF. CDR3 DNA: TGTGCCAGCAGTGAAGGAGGAGGGCTGAAGGATGAGCAGTTCTTC. This chain links TRBV6-4 with TRBJ2-1; D may be TRBD2 (6 bases). Looked up from germline, CDR1 is MRHNA and CDR2 is SNTAGT. Deletions cut 3 bases from V and 8 bases from J, with 17 bases between. This CDR3 is built from 15 residues.

The chain has TRBV15 and TRBJ2-3; 8 bases map to TRBD2. The V gene end was trimmed by 4 bases and the J gene end by 1 base; junction bases not matched to a gene: 10. The CDR3 has 17 amino acids. Germline V gene data show CDR1 as LNHNV and CDR2 as YYDKDF (reference sequence). DNA of the CDR3: TGTGCCACCAGCAAACCCTTAGCGGGGATGGGCACAGATACGCAGTATTTT. Encoded protein: CATSKPLAGMGTDTQYF. Together with reference TRBV15 and TRBJ2-3, the CDR3 gives the full variable domain: DAMVIQNPRYQVTQFGKPVTLSCSQTLNHNVMYWYQQKSSQAPKLLFHYYDKDFNNEADTPDNFQSRRPNTSFCFLDIRSPGLGDTAMYLCATSKPLAGMGTDTQYFGPGTRLTVL.

The V gene is TRBV5-4, the J gene TRBJ1-4; D is unclear. The V end lost 4 bases, the J end lost 8 bases, and 9 bases lay between the germline ends. In germline, CDR1 is SGHNT, CDR2 YYREEE (reference sequence). This CDR3 is 12 amino acids long. The CDR3 protein is CASSPAGEKLFF. For the CDR3, the DNA is TGTGCCAGCAGCCCTGCGGGGGAAAAACTGTTTTTT.

The chain couples TRBV13 to TRBJ2-1, with no clear D. Germline CDR1 and CDR2: PRHDT and FYEKMQ (reference sequence). This CDR3 is built from 12 residues. With 4 bases removed from V and 4 bases from J, the gap between germline ends came to 5 bases. Here the CDR3 reads CASSSRYNEQFF. The DNA for the CDR3 is TGTGCCAGCAGCTCCCGTTACAATGAGCAGTTCTTC.

The CDR3 reads CASSGERVQGNQPQHF. The DNA of the CDR3 is TGTGCCAGTAGTGGGGAGAGGGTTCAAGGCAATCAGCCCCAGCATTTT. J is TRBJ1-5 and V is TRBV19; D is uncertain. Per germline, CDR1 LNHDA and CDR2 SQIVND (reference sequence). The CDR3 has 16 amino acids. Trimming removed 5 bases at V and 2 bases at J, with 16 bases between.

CDR3 nucleotide sequence: TGTGCCAGCAGCCCGGGACAGGGAAACACCGGGGAGCTGTTTTTT. It encodes CASSPGQGNTGELFF. The chain recombines TRBV11-2 with TRBJ2-2; 9 nucleotides line up with TRBD1. Trimming removed 5 bases from V and 2 bases from J; junction bases left unmatched: 3. The CDR3 has 15 amino acids. CDR1 and CDR2 from the germline V gene are SGHAT and FQNNGV. The variable domain in full, with the rest retrieved from reference TRBV11-2 and TRBJ2-2, is EAGVAQSPRYKIIEKRQSVAFWCNPISGHATLYWYQQILGQGPKLLIQFQNNGVVDDSQLPKDRFSAERLKGVDSTLKIQPAKLEDSAVYLCASSPGQGNTGELFFGEGSRLTVL.

The chain links TRBV11-2 to TRBJ2-3; D is ambiguous. Trimming took off 0 bases at V and 2 bases at J, with 15 bases between the two ends. This CDR3 is 17 amino acids long. CDR1 is SGHAT, CDR2 FQNNGV, per germline. The CDR3 nucleotides read TGTGCCAGCAGCTTAGAATCTCCGGTCCCCTTCACAGATACGCAGTATTTT. Translating gives CASSLESPVPFTDTQYF.

The rearrangement uses TRBV6-1 and TRBJ2-1; TRBD1 matches at 8 bases. Germline V gives CDR1 MNHNS, CDR2 SASEGT. With 6 bases clipped from V and 5 bases from J, the junction kept 6 bases outside the gene matches. CDR3 length equals 14 residues. The CDR3 region is CASRTDRGNNEQFF. For the CDR3, the DNA is TGTGCCAGCAGAACCGACAGGGGAAACAATGAGCAGTTCTTC.

The CDR3 nucleotides are TGTGCCAGCAGTTACTCATCACTAGACACAGATACGCAGTATTTT. It specifies CASSYSSLDTDTQYF. The chain links TRBV6-5 to TRBJ2-3, with TRBD2 as a possible D gene (5 bases). This CDR3 comprises 15 residues. The germline CDR1 and CDR2 sequences are MNHEY and SVGAGI. The V end lost 0 bases, the J end lost 2 bases, and 9 bases lay between the germline ends.

The V call is TRBV6-1, the J call TRBJ2-7; 8 bases fit TRBD2. V was pared by 6 bases and J by 5 bases, with 12 bases of the junction left unmatched. CDR3 length: 15 amino acids. The germline CDR1 and CDR2 sequences are MNHNS and SASEGT. This CDR3 reads CASRDGGAGGHEQYF. As DNA, the CDR3 is TGTGCCAGCAGAGACGGGGGGGCGGGGGGCCACGAGCAGTACTTC.

This clone was seen a few times. The chain combines TRBV9 with TRBJ2-3; TRBD1 agrees at 10 bases. The V segment lost 2 bases and the J segment 3 bases; nucleotides outside the gene matches: 6. Germline CDR1 is SGDLS and CDR2 is YYNGEE. The CDR3 spans 16 residues. The CDR3 protein is CASSVLDRGRTDTQYF. CDR3 bases: TGTGCCAGCAGCGTCCTGGACAGGGGGAGAACAGATACGCAGTATTTT.

V gene TRBV7-9 combines with J gene TRBJ1-5, with D unclear. CDR3 size: 12 residues. Germline V gene sequence: CDR1 SEHNR, CDR2 FQNEAQ (reference sequence). Trimming removed 3 bases from V and 6 bases from J, with 6 bases in between. The CDR3 is CASSFESQPQHF. The CDR3 DNA sequence: TGTGCCAGCAGCTTTGAGAGTCAGCCCCAGCATTTT.

In its sample, this clone was seen a few times. The rearrangement joins TRBV28 to TRBJ2-2; tentatively, D is TRBD1 (5 bases). CDR1 is MDHEN, CDR2 SYDVKM, per germline. The CDR3 is made up of 15 amino acids. V lost 8 bases and J lost 2, with 15 bases in between. DNA of the CDR3: TGTGCCAGCTCAACTGGGGCGGAAAACACCGGGGAGCTGTTTTTT. This translates into CASSTGAENTGELFF.

The V and J genes are TRBV5-1 and TRBJ2-1; 7 nucleotides line up with TRBD2. The J segment lost 12 bases and the V segment lost 3 bases, leaving 9 bases of the junction unmatched. Germline V gene data show CDR1 as SGHRS and CDR2 as YFSETQ. This CDR3 comprises 13 residues. The CDR3 nucleotides read TGCGCCAGCAGCTCCCGGACCACGGGGGGGCAGTTCTTC. This encodes CASSSRTTGGQFF.